This T cell receptor (beta chain) was observed in a study of neurological immune-mediated disorders. Study results and caveats: The expanded clones of different subjects shared no CDR3 amino acid sequences (suggesting private repertoires in all groups). HTLV-1-associated myelopathy displayed the greatest TCR clonal expansion, and multiple sclerosis exhibited the smallest, lower than that of healthy controls.

Noted time point: longitudinal time-point 2. The starting material, 2 million PBMCs stored at -80 C, gave rise to the unsorted libraries. In its sample, this clonotype was seen many times. Its antigen is not identified. The cDNA was produced through 5'RACE with 10-nucleotide random UMIs. TCRdb passed the 5' RACE reads through MiXCR, listing each CDR3 protein once. There are tens of thousands of distinct CDR3 sequences in the sample; roughly 13% occur only once, and roughly 4.8% lies in the top ten. Deletions cut 0 bases from V and 2 bases from J, with 14 bases between. The CDR3 totals 15 residues. The germline gives CDR1 DFQATT, CDR2 SNEGSKA (reference sequence).

The clonotype originates from a female donor with HTLV-1-associated myelopathy (HAM/TSP). What was sequenced was PBMCs. V usage is TRBV20-1 and J usage is TRBJ2-7; a possible D gene is TRBD1 (6 bases). The CDR3 sequence is CSARDGAGAPYEQYF. DNA of the CDR3: TGCAGTGCTAGAGATGGGGCAGGGGCCCCCTACGAGCAGTACTTC.